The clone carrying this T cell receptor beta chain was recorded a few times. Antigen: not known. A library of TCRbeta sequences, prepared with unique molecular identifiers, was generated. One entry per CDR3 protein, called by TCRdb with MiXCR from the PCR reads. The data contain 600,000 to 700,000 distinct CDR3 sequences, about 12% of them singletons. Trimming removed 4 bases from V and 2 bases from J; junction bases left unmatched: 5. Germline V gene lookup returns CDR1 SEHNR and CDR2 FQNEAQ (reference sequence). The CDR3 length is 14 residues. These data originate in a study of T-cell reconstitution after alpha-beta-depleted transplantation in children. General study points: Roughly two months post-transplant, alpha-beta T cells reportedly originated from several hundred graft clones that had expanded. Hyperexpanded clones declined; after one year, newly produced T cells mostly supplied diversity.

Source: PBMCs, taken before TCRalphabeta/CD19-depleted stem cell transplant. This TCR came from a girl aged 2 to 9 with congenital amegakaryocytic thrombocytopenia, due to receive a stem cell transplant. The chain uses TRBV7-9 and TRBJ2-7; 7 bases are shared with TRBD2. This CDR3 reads CASSSAGRTYEQYF. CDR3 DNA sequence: TGTGCCAGCAGCTCAGCGGGACGGACCTACGAGCAGTACTTC.